This T cell receptor (beta chain) was observed in a study of T-cell memory formation after mild COVID-19. Study-wide results and limits: Cross-reactive memory appears to have joined, as suggested by some responding clones showing up in pre-infection memory. Mostly located in CM and EM were contracting CD4+ clones, with contracting CD8+ clones located in EMRA.

Germline CDR1 SQVTM, CDR2 ANQGSEA. CDR3 size: 13 residues. V lost 7 bases to trimming and J lost 0 bases, with 11 bases between them. Barcoded TCR alpha and TCR beta cDNA libraries with UMIs came from 5'RACE using constant-segment primers. MiXCR was run by TCRdb on the 5' RACE reads, yielding one entry per CDR3 protein. The table includes under 300,000 distinct CDR3 sequences, approximately 19% detected once. This clonotype was found a few times. What it recognizes is unknown. Sequences were obtained from PBMCs or a T cell subset sorted from them (not recorded which). The TCR was taken from a man aged 18 to 29 who had mild COVID-19 (a few samples of this study predate the infection). Cell type and time point are not known. The rearrangement uses TRBV29-1 and TRBJ2-3; D possibly corresponds to TRBD2 (5 bases). CDR3 DNA sequence: TGCAGCGCCCAAAGGACTAGCACAGATACGCAGTATTTT. Translated: CSAQRTSTDTQYF.